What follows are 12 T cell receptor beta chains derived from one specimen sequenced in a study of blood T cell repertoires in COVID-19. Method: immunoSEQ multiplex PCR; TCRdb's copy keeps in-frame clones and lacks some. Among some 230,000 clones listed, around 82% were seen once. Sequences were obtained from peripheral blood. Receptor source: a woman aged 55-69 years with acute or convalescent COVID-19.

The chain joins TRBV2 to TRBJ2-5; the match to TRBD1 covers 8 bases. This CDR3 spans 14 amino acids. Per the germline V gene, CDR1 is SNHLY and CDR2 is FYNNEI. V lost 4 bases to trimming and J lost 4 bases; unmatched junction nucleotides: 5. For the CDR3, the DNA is TGTGCCAGCAGTGGACAGGGGACCGGAGAGACCCAGTACTTC. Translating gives CASSGQGTGETQYF.

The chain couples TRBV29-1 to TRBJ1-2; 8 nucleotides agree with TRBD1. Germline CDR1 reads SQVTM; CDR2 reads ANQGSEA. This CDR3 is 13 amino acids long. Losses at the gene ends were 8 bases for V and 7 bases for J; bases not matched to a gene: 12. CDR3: CSTQGTGLVGYTF. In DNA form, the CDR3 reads TGCAGCACCCAAGGGACAGGTCTCGTTGGCTACACCTTC.

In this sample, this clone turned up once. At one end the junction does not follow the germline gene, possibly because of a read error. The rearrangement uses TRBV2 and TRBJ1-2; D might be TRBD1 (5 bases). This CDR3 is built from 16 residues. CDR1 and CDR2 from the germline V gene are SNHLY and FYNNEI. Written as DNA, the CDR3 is TGTGCCAGCAGTGCTTCTGCAGGGCTAACTAATTATGGCTACACCTTC. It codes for CASSASAGLTNYGYTF.

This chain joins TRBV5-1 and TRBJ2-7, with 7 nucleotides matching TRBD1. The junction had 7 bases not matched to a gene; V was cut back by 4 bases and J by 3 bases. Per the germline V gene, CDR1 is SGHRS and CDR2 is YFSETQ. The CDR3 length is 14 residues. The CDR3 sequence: CASSQRQGFYEQYF. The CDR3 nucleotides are TGCGCCAGCAGCCAAAGACAGGGTTTCTACGAGCAGTACTTC.

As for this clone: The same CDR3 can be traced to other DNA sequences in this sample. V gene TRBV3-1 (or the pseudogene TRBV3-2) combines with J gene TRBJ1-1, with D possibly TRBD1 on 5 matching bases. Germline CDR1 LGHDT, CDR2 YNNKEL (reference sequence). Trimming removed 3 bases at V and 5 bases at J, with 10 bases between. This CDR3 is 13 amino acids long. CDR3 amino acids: CASSQGGGTEAFF. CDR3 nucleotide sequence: TGTGCCAGCAGCCAGGGCGGGGGGACTGAAGCTTTCTTT.

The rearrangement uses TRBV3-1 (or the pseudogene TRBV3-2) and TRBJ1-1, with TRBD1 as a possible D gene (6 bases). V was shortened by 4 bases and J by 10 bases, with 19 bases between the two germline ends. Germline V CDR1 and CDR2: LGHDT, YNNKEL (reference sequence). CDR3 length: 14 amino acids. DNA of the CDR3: TGTGCCAGCAGCCTTGGAAGGGGGGGTATAGTAGCTTTCTTT. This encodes CASSLGRGGIVAFF.

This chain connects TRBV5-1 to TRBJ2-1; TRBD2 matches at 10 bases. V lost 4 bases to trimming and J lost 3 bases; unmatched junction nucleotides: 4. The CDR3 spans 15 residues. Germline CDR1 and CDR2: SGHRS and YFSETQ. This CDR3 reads CASSQTSGIYNEQFF. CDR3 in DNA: TGCGCCAGCAGCCAAACTAGCGGGATCTACAATGAGCAGTTCTTC. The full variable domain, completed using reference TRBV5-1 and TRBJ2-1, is KAGVTQTPRYLIKTRGQQVTLSCSPISGHRSVSWYQQTPGQGLQFLFEYFSETQRNKGNFPGRFSGRQFSNSRSEMNVSTLELGDSALYLCASSQTSGIYNEQFFGPGTRLTVL.

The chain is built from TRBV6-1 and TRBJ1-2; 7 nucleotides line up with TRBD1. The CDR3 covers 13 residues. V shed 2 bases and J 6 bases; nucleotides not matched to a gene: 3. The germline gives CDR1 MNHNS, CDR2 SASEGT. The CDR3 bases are TGTGCCAGCAGTGAATTGGGACAGAATGGCTACACCTTC. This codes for CASSELGQNGYTF.

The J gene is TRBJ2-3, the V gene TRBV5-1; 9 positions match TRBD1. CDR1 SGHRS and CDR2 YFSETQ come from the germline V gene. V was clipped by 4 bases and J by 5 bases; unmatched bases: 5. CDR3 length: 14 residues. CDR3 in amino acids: CASSLGQGGDTQYF. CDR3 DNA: TGCGCCAGCAGCCTGGGACAGGGAGGAGATACGCAGTATTTT.

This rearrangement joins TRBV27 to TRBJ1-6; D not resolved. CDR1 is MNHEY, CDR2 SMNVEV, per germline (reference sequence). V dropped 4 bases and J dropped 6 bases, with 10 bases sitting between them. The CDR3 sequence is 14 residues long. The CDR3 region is CASSSTAFNSPLHF. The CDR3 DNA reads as TGTGCCAGCAGTTCAACAGCCTTTAATTCACCCCTCCACTTT.

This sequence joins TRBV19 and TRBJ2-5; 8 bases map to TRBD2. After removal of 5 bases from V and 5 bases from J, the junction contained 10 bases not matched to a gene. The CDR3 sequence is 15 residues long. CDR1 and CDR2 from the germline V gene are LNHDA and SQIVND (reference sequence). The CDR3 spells CASSRTSGVLETQYF. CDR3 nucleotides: TGTGCCAGTAGTCGAACTAGCGGAGTTTTGGAGACCCAGTACTTC.

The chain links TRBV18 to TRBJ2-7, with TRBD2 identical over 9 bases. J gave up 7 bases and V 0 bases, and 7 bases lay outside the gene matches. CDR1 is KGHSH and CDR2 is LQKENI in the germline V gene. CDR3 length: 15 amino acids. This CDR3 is CASSPPSRGGGEQYF. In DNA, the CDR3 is TGTGCCAGCTCACCACCGTCGCGGGGGGGCGGGGAGCAGTACTTC.